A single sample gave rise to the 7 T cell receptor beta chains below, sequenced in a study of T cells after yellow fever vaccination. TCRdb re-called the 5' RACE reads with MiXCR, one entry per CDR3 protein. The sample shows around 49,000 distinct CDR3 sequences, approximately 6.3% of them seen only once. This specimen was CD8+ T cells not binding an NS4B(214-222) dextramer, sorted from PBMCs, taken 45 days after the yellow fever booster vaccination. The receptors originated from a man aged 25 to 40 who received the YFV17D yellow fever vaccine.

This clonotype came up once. This CDR3 is CATSRVPMRETQYF. The CDR3 region has the DNA TGTGCCACCAGCAGAGTGCCAATGAGGGAGACCCAGTACTTC. V and J are TRBV15 and TRBJ2-5; D ambiguous. There are 14 residues in the CDR3. V lost 1 base to trimming and J lost 5 bases, with 11 bases between them. From germline, CDR1 is LNHNV and CDR2 YYDKDF (reference sequence).

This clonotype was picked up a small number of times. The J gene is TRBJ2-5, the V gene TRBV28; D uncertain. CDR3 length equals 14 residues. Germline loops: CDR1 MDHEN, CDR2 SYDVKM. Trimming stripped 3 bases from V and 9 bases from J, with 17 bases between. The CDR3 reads CASSLAWEGMAQYF. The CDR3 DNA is TGTGCCAGCAGTTTGGCGTGGGAAGGGATGGCCCAGTACTTC.

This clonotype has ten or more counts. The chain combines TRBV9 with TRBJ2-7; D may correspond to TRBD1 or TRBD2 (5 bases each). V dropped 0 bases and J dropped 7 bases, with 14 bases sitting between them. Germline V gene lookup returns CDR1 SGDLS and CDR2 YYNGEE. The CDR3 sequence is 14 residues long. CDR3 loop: CASSVGGDDREQYF. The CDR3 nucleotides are TGTGCCAGCAGCGTAGGAGGGGACGATCGGGAGCAGTACTTC.

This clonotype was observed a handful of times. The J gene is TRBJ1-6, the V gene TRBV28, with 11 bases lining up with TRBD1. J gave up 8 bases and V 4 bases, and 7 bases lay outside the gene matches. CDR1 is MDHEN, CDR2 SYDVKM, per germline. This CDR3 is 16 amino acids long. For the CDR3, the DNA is TGTGCCAGCAGTTACGGGACAGGGGGTGGGTATTCACCCCTCCACTTT. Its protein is CASSYGTGGGYSPLHF.

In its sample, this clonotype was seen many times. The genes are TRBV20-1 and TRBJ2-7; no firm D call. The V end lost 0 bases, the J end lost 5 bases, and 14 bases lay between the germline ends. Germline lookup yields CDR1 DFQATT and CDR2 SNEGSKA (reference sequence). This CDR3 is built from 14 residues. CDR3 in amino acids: CSAREIGMSNEQYF. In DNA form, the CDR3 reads TGCAGTGCTAGAGAGATTGGTATGAGTAACGAGCAGTACTTC.

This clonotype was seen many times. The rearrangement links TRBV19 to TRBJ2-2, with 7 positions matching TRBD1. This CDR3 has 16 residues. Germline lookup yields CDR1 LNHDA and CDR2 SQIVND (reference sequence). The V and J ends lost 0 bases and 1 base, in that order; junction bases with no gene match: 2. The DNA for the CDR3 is TGTGCCAGTAGTATAGACAGGGGGTGGAACACCGGGGAGCTGTTTTTT. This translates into CASSIDRGWNTGELFF.

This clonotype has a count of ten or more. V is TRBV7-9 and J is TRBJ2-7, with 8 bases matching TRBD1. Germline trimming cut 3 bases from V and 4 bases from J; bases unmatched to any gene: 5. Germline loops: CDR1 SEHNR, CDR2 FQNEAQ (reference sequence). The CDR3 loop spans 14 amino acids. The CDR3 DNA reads TGTGCCAGCAGCTTCCCAGGGGGCGGATACGAGCAGTACTTC. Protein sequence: CASSFPGGGYEQYF.